The 12 T cell receptor beta chains presented below share a single source sample, sequenced in a study of response to subunit inactivated influenza vaccine. One entry per CDR3 protein results from TCRdb running MiXCR on the RT-PCR reads. The sample includes more than 150,000 distinct CDR3 sequences, roughly a tenth of them seen just once. Sequencing used CD8+ T cells sorted from PBMCs, obtained 23 to 25 months after vaccination. The receptors shown here come from a man aged 50 to 75 who received an inactivated influenza vaccine.

This clonotype came up a few times. The V and J genes are TRBV15 and TRBJ2-2; D might be TRBD2 (5 bases). The CDR3 totals 14 residues. Between the trimmed V and J ends, which lost 3 bases and 8 bases, there was a span of 13 bases. Germline V gives CDR1 LNHNV, CDR2 YYDKDF (reference sequence). Here the CDR3 reads CATSSGVGGGELFF. The CDR3, as DNA: TGTGCCACCAGCAGCGGGGTAGGAGGAGGGGAGCTGTTTTTT.

In this sample, this clonotype turned up many times. In DNA form, the CDR3 reads TGCAGTGCTAGAGGCCTGACTAGTGCTAGCACAGATACGCAGTATTTT. Amino acids: CSARGLTSASTDTQYF. V and J are TRBV20-1 and TRBJ2-3, with D tentatively TRBD2 (6 bases). Trimming pared 1 base from V and 0 bases from J, leaving 14 bases between. Germline-derived CDR1 and CDR2 are DFQATT and SNEGSKA (reference sequence). The CDR3 consists of 16 residues.

In this sample, this clonotype turned up a few times. J is TRBJ2-2 and V is TRBV7-9; unclear D gene. Trimming shortened V by 5 bases and J by 2 bases, and 15 bases separated the two germline ends. The CDR3 has 16 amino acids. Germline assignment: CDR1 SEHNR and CDR2 FQNEAQ (reference sequence). This chain's CDR3 is CASSRTRAANTGELFF. CDR3 nucleotide sequence: TGTGCCAGCAGCCGGACGCGTGCAGCAAACACCGGGGAGCTGTTTTTT.

This sequence joins TRBV19 and TRBJ2-5; 8 bases are a match to TRBD1. The germline CDR1 and CDR2 sequences are LNHDA and SQIVND (reference sequence). The CDR3 covers 14 residues. Trimming took 3 bases from V and 6 from J; bases not matched to a gene: 6. The CDR3: CASSIGQGAQTQYF. CDR3 sequence (DNA): TGTGCCAGTAGTATCGGACAGGGCGCACAGACCCAGTACTTC.

This clonotype was picked up a small number of times. V and J are TRBV29-1 and TRBJ2-2; 12 bases are shared with TRBD2. The ends lost 5 bases at V and 4 bases at J; junction bases unmatched: 5. CDR3 length equals 15 residues. Germline V gives CDR1 SQVTM, CDR2 ANQGSEA. The CDR3 DNA follows: TGCAGCGTTTTCGGACTAGCGGGACGCACCGGGGAGCTGTTTTTT. Encoded protein: CSVFGLAGRTGELFF.

This clonotype was counted a few times. CDR3 region: CASSVRLENQPQHF. The CDR3 region has the DNA TGTGCCAGCAGTGTTAGGCTTGAAAATCAGCCCCAGCATTTT. V gene TRBV6-1 combines with J gene TRBJ1-5; D is unresolved. CDR3 length: 14 amino acids. V was trimmed by 4 bases and J by 4 bases, leaving 11 bases between them. Looked up from germline, CDR1 is MNHNS and CDR2 is SASEGT.

The chain employs TRBV9 and TRBJ2-5; weak D call: TRBD1 (5 bases). The CDR3 has 14 amino acids. Germline CDR1 is SGDLS and CDR2 is YYNGEE. V lost 4 bases, J lost 5 bases, and 15 bases lay in between. The CDR3 DNA is TGTGCCAGCAGCATGTATGGGGCCCGGGAGACCCAGTACTTC. As protein: CASSMYGARETQYF.

This chain links TRBV3-1 with TRBJ2-7, with D unresolved. The CDR3 contains 13 residues. Deletions cut 0 bases from V and 3 bases from J, with 6 bases between. CDR1 and CDR2 (germline): LGHDT, YNNKEL (reference sequence). The CDR3 reads CASSQDFYYEQYF. The CDR3 DNA follows: TGTGCCAGCAGCCAAGACTTTTACTACGAGCAGTACTTC.

The rearrangement joins TRBV28 to TRBJ1-5; weak D call: TRBD1 (5 bases). Germline V gives CDR1 MDHEN, CDR2 SYDVKM. The CDR3 has 17 residues. Trimming removed 4 bases at V and 0 bases at J, with 16 bases between. For the CDR3, the DNA is TGTGCCAGCAGTTCCTCTGGGGGATTCAATAGCAATCAGCCCCAGCATTTT. Residues: CASSSSGGFNSNQPQHF.

The chain carries TRBV4-1 and TRBJ2-5; 8 nucleotides match TRBD1. The germline V gene has CDR1 MGHRA and CDR2 YSYEKL. This CDR3 is built from 16 residues. V lost 1 base and J lost 5; bases outside the gene matches: 9. CDR3 DNA: TGCGCCAGCAGCCAAGTTCAGGGGGCGCGACGGGAGACCCAGTACTTC. It translates to CASSQVQGARRETQYF.

This clonotype showed up just a few times. The V call is TRBV28, the J call TRBJ2-1, with TRBD2 matching over 12 bases. Germline loops: CDR1 MDHEN, CDR2 SYDVKM. CDR3 length: 15 amino acids. With 5 bases clipped from V and 5 bases from J, the junction kept 4 bases outside the gene matches. The CDR3 DNA reads as TGTGCCAGCAGTCCTAGCGGGAGGGCCCACAATGAGCAGTTCTTC. Translated, it gives CASSPSGRAHNEQFF.

In its sample, this clonotype was seen a few times. This chain uses TRBV3-1 with TRBJ1-4, with D unresolved. This CDR3 has 14 amino acids. CDR1 and CDR2 from the germline V gene are LGHDT and YNNKEL (reference sequence). V was shortened by 3 bases and J by 5 bases, with 10 bases between the two germline ends. CDR3 DNA sequence: TGTGCCAGCAGCCAGTACAGAGGGAATGAAAAACTGTTTTTT. This encodes CASSQYRGNEKLFF.